The next 23 T cell receptor beta chains were all read from a single sample in a study of glioma-infiltrating T cells. Amplification of TCR alpha and beta CDR3 regions from RNA used iRepertoire nested multiplex PCR. TCRdb used MiXCR to reprocess the multiplex PCR reads, holding one entry per CDR3 protein. The table lists roughly 120,000 distinct CDR3 sequences, more than 20% of them singletons. Input material: glioma tissue, nonneoplastic brain tissue, or PBMCs (not recorded which). These receptors were taken from a human donor with low-grade glioma or glioblastoma, undergoing nonglioma brain surgery, or in good health (not recorded which).

Details on this clonotype: The germline gene is not matched at one end of the junction; a read error may be the cause. V is TRBV19 and J is TRBJ2-5; D is perhaps TRBD1 (6 bases). The CDR3 is 15 residues long. Looked up from germline, CDR1 is LNHDA and CDR2 is SQIVND (reference sequence). As DNA, the CDR3 is TGTGCCAGTAGTTACTCGGTACAGGGTAAAGAGGCCCAGTACTTC. This translates into CASSYSVQGKEAQYF.

Turning to this clonotype: The conserved phenylalanine or tryptophan is not found at the CDR3 terminus, so this likely reflects a read error. The chain couples TRBV6-1 to TRBJ2-7, with D tentatively TRBD1 or TRBD2 (6 bases each). Germline CDR1 and CDR2: MNHNS and SASEGT. CDR3 length equals 14 residues. Trimming left V 6 bases short and J 2 bases short, with 14 bases between. The CDR3 is CASRVGGDPYEQYL. CDR3 nucleotides: TGTGCCAGCAGGGTCGGGGGCGACCCCTACGAGCAGTACCTC.

This clonotype was counted a single time. One junction end disagrees with the germline gene, perhaps due to a read error. This chain connects TRBV20-1 to TRBJ2-5, with 10 bases lining up with TRBD2. Germline V CDR1 and CDR2: DFQATT, SNEGSKA (reference sequence). The CDR3 totals 15 residues. Here the CDR3 DNA reads TGCAGTGCTAGAGGTTTAGCGGGAGGTGGGGAGACCCAATACTTC. As protein: CSARGLAGGGETQYF.

This clonotype appeared many times. V gene TRBV6-6 combines with J gene TRBJ1-5; perhaps TRBD1 as D (6 bases). CDR1 is MNHNY, CDR2 SVGAGI, per germline (reference sequence). This CDR3 has 17 residues. Between the trimmed V and J ends, which lost 0 bases and 5 bases, there was a span of 17 bases. Here the CDR3 reads CASSYSVARGDHQPQHF. CDR3 DNA: TGTGCCAGCAGTTACTCGGTAGCCAGGGGCGATCATCAGCCCCAGCATTTT.

This clonotype was recorded many times. The CDR3 protein is CASSFANEKLFF. As DNA, the CDR3 is TGTGCCAGCAGCTTCGCGAATGAAAAACTGTTTTTT. The chain couples TRBV7-9 to TRBJ1-4; D is uncertain. Germline V gene lookup returns CDR1 SEHNR and CDR2 FQNEAQ (reference sequence). This CDR3 spans 12 amino acids. V was cut by 3 bases and J by 5 bases, with 4 bases left in between.

Ten or more counts support this clonotype. This may stem from a read error, because a much larger clone lies one nucleotide away. The J gene is TRBJ2-7, the V gene TRBV7-2; D is perhaps TRBD2 (5 bases). Germline V gives CDR1 SGHTA, CDR2 FQGNSA. CDR3 size: 12 residues. The CDR3 coding sequence is TGTGCCAGCCGCTTAAGTGCGGGCGGTTGGAACTTC. Translated, it gives CASRLSAGGWNF. The full variable domain, rest sourced from reference TRBV7-2 and TRBJ2-7, is GAGVSQSPSNKVTEKGKDVELRCDPISGHTALYWYRQSLGQGLEFLIYFQGNSAPDKSGLPSDRFSAERTGGSVSTLTIQRTQQEDSAVYLCASRLSAGGWNFGPGTRLTVT.

Regarding this clonotype: This may come from a read error, since a much larger clone is one base off. V is TRBV7-7 and J is TRBJ2-2; 8 bases fit TRBD2. The CDR3 runs 15 residues. Germline V gene data show CDR1 as SSHAT and CDR2 as FNYEAQ (reference sequence). CDR3 nucleotides: TGTGCTAGCAGCGGGGGAGCCTCAAACACCGGGGAGCTGCTTTTT. Translated: CASSGGASNTGELLF.

Concerning this clonotype itself: Being one base from a much bigger clone, this may be a read error. The chain links TRBV2 to TRBJ1-2; 9 bases line up with TRBD1. The CDR3 spans 15 residues. Germline V lookup: CDR1 SNHLY, CDR2 FYNNEI. Trimming took 6 bases from V and 9 from J; bases not matched to a gene: 14. CDR3 DNA: TGTGCCAGCAGACTCGACAGGGGGGGTAGGAATAGCTACACCTTC. Its protein is CASRLDRGGRNSYTF.

This clonotype was counted many times. This rearrangement joins TRBV7-9 to TRBJ1-2; D unclear. CDR3 size: 16 residues. V gave up 4 bases and J gave up 2 bases, with 17 bases separating them. CDR1 SEHNR and CDR2 FQNEAQ come from the germline V gene (reference sequence). As DNA, the CDR3 is TGTGCCAGCAGCTCCAGCCCGGGATCGGTGAACTATGGCTACACCTTC. Protein product: CASSSSPGSVNYGYTF. The full variable domain, with the rest looked up from reference TRBV7-9 and TRBJ1-2, is DTGVSQNPRHKITKRGQNVTFRCDPISEHNRLYWYRQTLGQGPEFLTYFQNEAQLEKSRLLSDRFSAERPKGSFSTLEIQRTEQGDSAMYLCASSSSPGSVNYGYTFGSGTRLTVV.

This chain uses TRBV29-1 with TRBJ1-5; D remains unclear. V was pared by 4 bases and J by 3 bases, with 10 bases between. CDR1 and CDR2 from the germline V gene are SQVTM and ANQGSEA. The CDR3 runs to 13 residues. Here the CDR3 reads CSVVLDYNQPQHF. The DNA for the CDR3 is TGCAGCGTTGTTTTGGACTACAATCAGCCCCAGCATTTT.

This clonotype was detected only a few times. J is TRBJ2-2 and V is TRBV2; no clear D gene. The CDR3 spans 15 residues. V gave up 5 bases and J gave up 0 bases, with 10 bases separating them. Germline V gene data show CDR1 as SNHLY and CDR2 as FYNNEI. CDR3 sequence: CASSLTEANTGELFF. Written as DNA, the CDR3 is TGTGCCAGCAGTTTGACGGAAGCGAACACCGGGGAGCTGTTTTTT.

This chain joins TRBV6-4 and TRBJ2-1; D gene uncertain. The CDR3 is made up of 15 amino acids. Germline CDR1 MRHNA, CDR2 SNTAGT. Trimming took 11 bases from V and 15 from J, leaving 32 bases between them. For the CDR3, the DNA is TGTGCCCGCCGTGCCTCCGGGCCCCCCTCCCCTGCGCCGTTCTTC. Translation: CARRASGPPSPAPFF.

The chain links TRBV5-6 to TRBJ1-1, with D possibly matching TRBD1 (5 bases). The germline V gene encodes CDR1 SGHDT and CDR2 YYEEEE. CDR3 length equals 16 residues. V was trimmed by 2 bases and J by 0 bases, leaving 14 bases between them. The CDR3 sequence is CASSLYRIPLNTEAFF. The CDR3 DNA reads as TGTGCCAGCAGCTTATACAGGATCCCATTGAACACTGAAGCTTTCTTT.

This clonotype was detected many times. The rearrangement joins TRBV19 to TRBJ2-5; 9 bases match TRBD2. Germline CDR1 LNHDA, CDR2 SQIVND (reference sequence). J gave up 5 bases and V 3 bases, and 7 bases lay outside the gene matches. This CDR3 spans 15 amino acids. The CDR3 is CASSMGGRVVETQYF. The CDR3 DNA follows: TGTGCCAGTAGTATGGGCGGGAGGGTTGTTGAGACCCAGTACTTC.

This clonotype was seen many times. The rearrangement uses TRBV2 and TRBJ2-1; TRBD1 is a possible D gene (6 bases). The CDR3 covers 14 residues. The germline V gene encodes CDR1 SNHLY and CDR2 FYNNEI. Trimming cost V 7 bases and J 6 bases, with 16 bases left between them. The CDR3: CASTLDSLLNEQFF. The DNA for the CDR3 is TGTGCCAGCACCCTGGACAGCTTACTCAATGAGCAGTTCTTC.

This clonotype has a count of ten or more. This CDR3 reads CASRPGTGSSGMGNEQFF. As DNA, the CDR3 is TGTGCCAGCAGACCCGGGACAGGGTCCAGCGGAATGGGGAATGAGCAGTTCTTC. The chain couples TRBV27 to TRBJ2-1; 9 nucleotides align to TRBD1. Germline V gives CDR1 MNHEY, CDR2 SMNVEV (reference sequence). Germline trimming cut 6 bases from V and 7 bases from J; bases unmatched to any gene: 19. The CDR3 is made up of 18 amino acids.

This clonotype was recorded a few times. V gene TRBV19 combines with J gene TRBJ2-1, with 10 bases fitting TRBD2. Germline assignment: CDR1 LNHDA and CDR2 SQIVND (reference sequence). CDR3 size: 17 residues. V gave up 4 bases and J gave up 8 bases; unmatched junction bases: 14. The CDR3 DNA reads TGTGCCAGTAGTACCGACGACAGTTCTAGCGGGAGCGATGAGCAGTTCTTC. It is translated as CASSTDDSSSGSDEQFF.

At least ten counts were recorded for this clonotype. This chain joins TRBV20-1 and TRBJ1-5; no definite D call. V was shortened by 6 bases and J by 2 bases, with 8 bases between the two germline ends. Germline CDR1 is DFQATT and CDR2 is SNEGSKA (reference sequence). The CDR3 sequence is 12 residues long. CDR3 in amino acids: CSAKAGNQPQHF. The CDR3 nucleotides read TGCAGTGCCAAGGCGGGCAATCAGCCCCAGCATTTT.

A remark on this clonotype: A much larger clone differs from this one at a single base, so this may be a read error. The chain carries TRBV4-1 and TRBJ2-6, with TRBD2 identical over 7 bases. V shed 0 bases, J shed 0 bases, and the junction held 5 bases outside the gene matches. The germline CDR1 and CDR2 sequences are MGHRA and YSYEKL. The CDR3 is 18 residues long. The chain's CDR3 is CASSQESLASSGANVLTF. In DNA form, the CDR3 reads TGCGCCAGCAGCCAAGAGTCACTAGCGTCCTCTGGGGCCAACGTCCTGACTTTC.

To note about this clonotype: A clone one base away is much larger, so this may be a read error. The chain has TRBV7-2 and TRBJ2-4; 7 nucleotides line up with TRBD2. J gave up 7 bases and V 5 bases, and 8 bases lay outside the gene matches. CDR1 SGHTA and CDR2 FQGNSA come from the germline V gene. This CDR3 region has 14 residues. Here the CDR3 reads CASSLPGGGNIQYF. In DNA form, the CDR3 reads TGTGCCAGCAGCCTCCCGGGCGGGGGTAACATTCAGTACTTC.

This clonotype was counted ten times or more. V usage is TRBV28 and J usage is TRBJ1-2, with D uncertain. V lost 4 bases and J lost 3, with 3 bases in between. CDR1 MDHEN and CDR2 SYDVKM come from the germline V gene. This CDR3 region has 11 residues. CDR3: CASSSDYGYTF. The DNA of the CDR3 is TGTGCCAGCAGTTCAGACTATGGCTACACCTTC.

J is TRBJ1-1 and V is TRBV5-1; tentative D call: TRBD1 (6 bases). The CDR3 is made up of 17 amino acids. The V end was cut by 0 bases, the J end by 1 base, with 16 bases between. Germline V gene sequence: CDR1 SGHRS, CDR2 YFSETQ. CDR3 sequence reads: CASSLGRNRVENTEAFF. The CDR3 DNA sequence: TGCGCCAGCAGCTTGGGGAGAAACAGGGTAGAGAACACTGAAGCTTTCTTT.

The rearrangement joins TRBV7-2 to TRBJ2-1; TRBD2 matches at 8 bases. This CDR3 spans 20 amino acids. V was pared by 1 base and J by 3 bases, with 17 bases of the junction left unmatched. Per germline, CDR1 SGHTA and CDR2 FQGNSA. The CDR3 region is CASSLVGFLVEREFYNEQFF. CDR3 nucleotide sequence: TGTGCCAGCAGCTTAGTTGGTTTCTTGGTTGAGCGGGAGTTCTACAATGAGCAGTTCTTC. Full variable domain (missing parts from reference TRBV7-2 and TRBJ2-1): GAGVSQSPSNKVTEKGKDVELRCDPISGHTALYWYRQSLGQGLEFLIYFQGNSAPDKSGLPSDRFSAERTGGSVSTLTIQRTQQEDSAVYLCASSLVGFLVEREFYNEQFFGPGTRLTVL.